Listed here are 11 T cell receptor beta chains from one sample, sequenced in a study of cytomegalovirus exposure and HLA in healthy donors. The study ran its PCR with 60 Vbeta and 13 Jbeta primers. Here immunoSEQ multiplex PCR was the method, and the copy in TCRdb shows in-frame clones only, minus some. There are fewer than 120,000 clones in the sample; roughly three quarters occur only once, and less than 7.5% lies in the top ten. The sample taken for sequencing was PBMCs. All receptors come from a man aged 30 to 45 in good health and CMV-seropositive.

The chain has TRBV6-1 and TRBJ1-2; D may be TRBD1 (5 bases). The ends were cut back, 7 bases at V and 3 bases at J, with 18 bases in the middle. The CDR3 length is 15 residues. Germline V gives CDR1 MNHNS, CDR2 SASEGT. The CDR3 DNA reads as TGTGCCAGCACTTTCAGGGCCCTAGGCGACTATGGCTACACCTTC. This sequence encodes CASTFRALGDYGYTF.

This clone has only a few counts. The V call is TRBV18, the J call TRBJ1-1; no definite D call. The CDR3 spans 14 residues. The V gene lost 3 bases and the J gene lost 2 bases, with 10 bases spanning the gap. CDR1 is KGHSH and CDR2 is LQKENI in the germline V gene. CDR3 nucleotides: TGTGCCAGCTCACCCGTCAGTCTTAACACTGAAGCTTTCTTT. Its translation: CASSPVSLNTEAFF.

V and J are TRBV11-2 and TRBJ2-1; no firm D call. The V gene lost 2 bases and the J gene lost 5 bases, with 10 bases spanning the gap. The germline CDR1 and CDR2 sequences are SGHAT and FQNNGV. The CDR3 length is 14 residues. The DNA of the CDR3 is TGTGCCAGCAGCTTAAACGGAGAGGACAATGAGCAGTTCTTC. This translates into CASSLNGEDNEQFF.

The chain links TRBV30 to TRBJ2-3; D is perhaps TRBD2 (6 bases). Germline V gives CDR1 GTSNPN, CDR2 SVGIG (reference sequence). CDR3 length: 13 amino acids. Trimming shortened V by 5 bases and J by 4 bases, and 13 bases separated the two germline ends. DNA for the CDR3: TGTGCCTGGTTCCAAGGAGGGGCAGATACGCAGTATTTT. Translation: CAWFQGGADTQYF.

This clone has more than one count but fewer than ten. The chain combines TRBV9 with TRBJ2-7; 7 bases are shared with TRBD1. There are 12 residues in the CDR3. Germline V gene lookup returns CDR1 SGDLS and CDR2 YYNGEE. J lost 3 bases, V lost 3 bases, and 0 bases had no gene match. DNA of the CDR3: TGTGCCAGCAGCGGACAGGGCTACGAGCAGTACTTC. Residues: CASSGQGYEQYF.

This chain uses TRBV30 with TRBJ1-3, with TRBD1 matching over 10 bases. The CDR3 extends over 15 amino acids. J gave up 7 bases and V 2 bases, and 8 bases lay outside the gene matches. The germline V gene encodes CDR1 GTSNPN and CDR2 SVGIG (reference sequence). CDR3 coding DNA: TGTGCCTGGAGTAGACAGGGGGCTGAGCGGAACACCATATATTTT. This translates into CAWSRQGAERNTIYF.

V usage is TRBV10-3 and J usage is TRBJ1-6; D is undetermined. Per germline, CDR1 ENHRY and CDR2 SYGVKD. This CDR3 is 15 amino acids long. Trimming took 1 base from V and 7 from J, leaving 11 bases between them. CDR3 region: CAISELDPGNSPLHF. The CDR3 DNA sequence: TGTGCCATCAGTGAGTTAGATCCAGGAAATTCACCCCTCCACTTT.

The rearrangement joins TRBV10-3 to TRBJ1-6; D might be TRBD1 (5 bases). Trimming cost V 10 bases and J 6 bases, with 13 bases left between them. The CDR3 spans 13 residues. The V gene's germline CDR1 is ENHRY and CDR2 SYGVKD. The CDR3 reads CANQDTVNSPLHF. In nucleotides, the CDR3 is TGTGCCAACCAGGACACGGTTAATTCACCCCTCCACTTT.

J is TRBJ1-4 and V is TRBV9, with TRBD1 matching 8 bases. The CDR3 contains 15 residues. V shed 0 bases and J 8 bases; nucleotides not matched to a gene: 6. Germline V gene lookup returns CDR1 SGDLS and CDR2 YYNGEE. This chain's CDR3 is CASSVAQGAGEKLFF. CDR3 nucleotides: TGTGCCAGCAGCGTAGCGCAGGGGGCGGGCGAAAAACTGTTTTTT.

The chain recombines TRBV2 with TRBJ2-5; D may be TRBD2 (5 bases). The CDR3 sequence is 14 residues long. Deletions cut 2 bases from V and 5 bases from J, with 12 bases between. CDR1 is SNHLY, CDR2 FYNNEI, per germline. The CDR3, as DNA: TGTGCCAGCAGTGAAAACGGAGGACGGGAGACCCAGTACTTC. Translated: CASSENGGRETQYF.

This chain joins TRBV6-5 and TRBJ2-7, with a tentative D call TRBD1 (6 bases). CDR3 length: 15 amino acids. CDR1 and CDR2 (germline): MNHEY, SVGAGI. V was trimmed by 4 bases and J by 3 bases, leaving 16 bases between them. The CDR3 sequence: CASSSSGTNLYEQYF. CDR3 nucleotide sequence: TGTGCCAGCAGTTCGTCAGGGACAAATCTCTACGAGCAGTACTTC.